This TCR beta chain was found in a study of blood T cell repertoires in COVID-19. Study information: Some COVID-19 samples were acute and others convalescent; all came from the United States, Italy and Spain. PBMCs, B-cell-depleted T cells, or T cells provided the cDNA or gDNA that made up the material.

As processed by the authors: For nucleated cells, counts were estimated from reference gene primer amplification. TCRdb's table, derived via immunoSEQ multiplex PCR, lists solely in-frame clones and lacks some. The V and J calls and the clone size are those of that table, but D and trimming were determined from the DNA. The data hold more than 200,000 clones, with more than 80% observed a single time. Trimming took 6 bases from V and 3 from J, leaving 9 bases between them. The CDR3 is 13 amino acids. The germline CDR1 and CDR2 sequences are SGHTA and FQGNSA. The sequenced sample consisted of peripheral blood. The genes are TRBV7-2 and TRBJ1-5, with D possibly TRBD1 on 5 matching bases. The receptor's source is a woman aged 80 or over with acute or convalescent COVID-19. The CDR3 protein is CASSRGPNQPQHF. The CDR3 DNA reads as TGTGCCAGCAGTAGGGGTCCCAATCAGCCCCAGCATTTT.